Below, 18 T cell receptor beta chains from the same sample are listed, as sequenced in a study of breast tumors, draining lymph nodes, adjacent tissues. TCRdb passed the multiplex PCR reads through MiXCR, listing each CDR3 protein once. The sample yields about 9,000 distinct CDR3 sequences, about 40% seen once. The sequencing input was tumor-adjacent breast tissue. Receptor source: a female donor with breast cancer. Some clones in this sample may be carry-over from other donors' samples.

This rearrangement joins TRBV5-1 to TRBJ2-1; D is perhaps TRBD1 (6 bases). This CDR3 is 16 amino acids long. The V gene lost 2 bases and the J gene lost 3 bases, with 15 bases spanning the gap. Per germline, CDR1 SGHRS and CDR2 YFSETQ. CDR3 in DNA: TGCGCCAGCAGCTTCCAGGGGACGGGGTACTACAATGAGCAGTTCTTC. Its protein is CASSFQGTGYYNEQFF. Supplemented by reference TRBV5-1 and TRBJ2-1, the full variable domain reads KAGVTQTPRYLIKTRGQQVTLSCSPISGHRSVSWYQQTPGQGLQFLFEYFSETQRNKGNFPGRFSGRQFSNSRSEMNVSTLELGDSALYLCASSFQGTGYYNEQFFGPGTRLTVL.

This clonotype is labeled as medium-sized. DNA of the CDR3: TGTGCCAGCAGCCAAGGACGGTCAAATTCACCCCTCCACTTT. Its translation: CASSQGRSNSPLHF. This chain connects TRBV5-5 to TRBJ1-6; D not resolved. V was clipped by 4 bases and J by 7 bases, with 12 bases between them. Germline V lookup: CDR1 SGHKS, CDR2 YYEKEE (reference sequence). This CDR3 comprises 14 residues. Drawing the rest from reference TRBV5-5 and TRBJ1-6, the complete variable domain is DAGVTQSPTHLIKTRGQQVTLRCSPISGHKSVSWYQQVLGQGPQFIFQYYEKEERGRGNFPDRFSARQFPNYSSELNVNALLLGDSALYLCASSQGRSNSPLHFGNGTRLTVT.

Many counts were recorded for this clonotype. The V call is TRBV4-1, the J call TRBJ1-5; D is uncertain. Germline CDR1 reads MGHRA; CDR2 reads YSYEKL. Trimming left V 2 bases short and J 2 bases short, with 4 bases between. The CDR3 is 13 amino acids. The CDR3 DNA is TGCGCCAGCAGCCAAACCGGCAATCAGCCCCAGCATTTT. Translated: CASSQTGNQPQHF.

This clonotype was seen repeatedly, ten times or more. The CDR3 loop reads CASRPGQVNNEQFF. The CDR3 nucleotides read TGTGCCAGCAGACCGGGACAGGTTAACAATGAGCAGTTCTTC. The V gene is TRBV28, the J gene TRBJ2-1, with 8 nucleotides matching TRBD1. Per germline, CDR1 MDHEN and CDR2 SYDVKM. V lost 6 bases to trimming and J lost 5 bases; unmatched junction nucleotides: 6. The CDR3 runs to 14 residues.

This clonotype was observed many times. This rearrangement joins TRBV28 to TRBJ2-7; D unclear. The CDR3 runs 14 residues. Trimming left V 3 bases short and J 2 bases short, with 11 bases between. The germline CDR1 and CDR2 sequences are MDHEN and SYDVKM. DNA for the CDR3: TGTGCCAGCAGTTTTGTGGGAAGGACCTACGAGCAGTACTTC. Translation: CASSFVGRTYEQYF. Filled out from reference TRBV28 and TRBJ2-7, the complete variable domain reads DVKVTQSSRYLVKRTGEKVFLECVQDMDHENMFWYRQDPGLGLRLIYFSYDVKMKEKGDIPEGYSVSREKKERFSLILESASTNQTSMYLCASSFVGRTYEQYFGPGTRLTVT.

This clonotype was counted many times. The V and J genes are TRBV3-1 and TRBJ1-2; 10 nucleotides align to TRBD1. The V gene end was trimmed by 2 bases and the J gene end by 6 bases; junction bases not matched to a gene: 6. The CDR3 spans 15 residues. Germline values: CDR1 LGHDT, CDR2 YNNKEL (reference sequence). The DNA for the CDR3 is TGTGCCAGCAGCCAACCCGGGACAGGGGTTAATGGCTACACCTTC. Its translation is CASSQPGTGVNGYTF.

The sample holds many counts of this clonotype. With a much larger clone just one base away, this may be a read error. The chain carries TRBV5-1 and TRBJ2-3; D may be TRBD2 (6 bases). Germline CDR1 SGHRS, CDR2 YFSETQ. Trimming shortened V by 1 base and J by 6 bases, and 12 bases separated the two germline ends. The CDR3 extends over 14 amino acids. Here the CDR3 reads CASSLRGLSDTQYF. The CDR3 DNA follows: TGCGCCAGCAGCTTGAGGGGACTGAGCGATACGCAGTATTTT.

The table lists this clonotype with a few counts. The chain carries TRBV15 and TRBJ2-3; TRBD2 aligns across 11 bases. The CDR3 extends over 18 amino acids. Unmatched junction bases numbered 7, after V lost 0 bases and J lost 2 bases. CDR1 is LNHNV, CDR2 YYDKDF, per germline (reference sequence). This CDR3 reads CATSRDTLAGAATDTQYF. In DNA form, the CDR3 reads TGTGCCACCAGCAGAGATACACTAGCGGGAGCGGCCACAGATACGCAGTATTTT.

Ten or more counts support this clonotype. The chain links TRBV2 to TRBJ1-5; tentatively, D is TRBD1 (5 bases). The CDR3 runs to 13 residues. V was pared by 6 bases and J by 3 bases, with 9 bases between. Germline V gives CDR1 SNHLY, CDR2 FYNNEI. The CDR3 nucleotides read TGTGCCAGCAGCGGGGGGATCAATCAGCCCCAGCATTTT. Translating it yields CASSGGINQPQHF.

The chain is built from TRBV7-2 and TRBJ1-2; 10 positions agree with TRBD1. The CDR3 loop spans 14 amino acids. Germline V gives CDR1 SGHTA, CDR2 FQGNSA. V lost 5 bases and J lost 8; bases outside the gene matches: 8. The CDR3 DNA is TGTGCCAGCAGCCAGGGGACAGGGGTACTGGGCTACACCTTC. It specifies CASSQGTGVLGYTF.

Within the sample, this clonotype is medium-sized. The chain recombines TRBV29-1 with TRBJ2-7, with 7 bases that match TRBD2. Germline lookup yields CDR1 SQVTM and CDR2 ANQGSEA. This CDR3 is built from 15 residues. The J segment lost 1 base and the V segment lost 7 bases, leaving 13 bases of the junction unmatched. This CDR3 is CSAAPWGGDSYEQYF. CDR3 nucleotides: TGCAGCGCCGCGCCGTGGGGGGGGGATTCCTACGAGCAGTACTTC.

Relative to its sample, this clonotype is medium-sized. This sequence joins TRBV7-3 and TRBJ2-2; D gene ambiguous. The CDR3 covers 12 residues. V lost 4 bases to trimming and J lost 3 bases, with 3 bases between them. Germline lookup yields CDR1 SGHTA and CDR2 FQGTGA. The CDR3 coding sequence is TGTGCCAGCAGCTCGGACACCGGGGAGCTGTTTTTT. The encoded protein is CASSSDTGELFF.

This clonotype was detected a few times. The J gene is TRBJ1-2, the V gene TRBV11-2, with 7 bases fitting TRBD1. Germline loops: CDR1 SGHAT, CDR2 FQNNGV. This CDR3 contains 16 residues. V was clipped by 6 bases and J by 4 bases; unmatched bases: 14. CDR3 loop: CASSVIGGANSYGYTF. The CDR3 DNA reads TGTGCCAGCAGTGTAATAGGGGGCGCAAATAGCTATGGCTACACCTTC.

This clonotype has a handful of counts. CDR3 nucleotide sequence: TGTGCCAGCAGTGAAACAGCGGGCAACTACAATGAGCAGTTCTTC. It encodes CASSETAGNYNEQFF. The chain links TRBV2 to TRBJ2-1; D perhaps matches TRBD2 (6 bases). The CDR3 sequence is 15 residues long. V was pared by 2 bases and J by 3 bases, with 11 bases between. Germline V lookup: CDR1 SNHLY, CDR2 FYNNEI.

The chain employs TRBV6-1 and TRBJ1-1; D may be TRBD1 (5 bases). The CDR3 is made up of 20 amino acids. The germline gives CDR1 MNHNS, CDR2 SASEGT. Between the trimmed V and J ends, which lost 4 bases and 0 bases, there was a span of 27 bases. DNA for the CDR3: TGTGCCAGCAGTGGTATCCCGTGGGTACCTCGGCCACAGGTGAACACTGAAGCTTTCTTT. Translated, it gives CASSGIPWVPRPQVNTEAFF.

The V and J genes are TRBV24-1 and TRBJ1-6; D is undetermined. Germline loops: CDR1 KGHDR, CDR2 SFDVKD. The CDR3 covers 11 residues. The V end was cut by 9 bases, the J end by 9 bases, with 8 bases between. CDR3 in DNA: TGTGCCACCCGACCGCTTTCACCCCTCCACTTT. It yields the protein CATRPLSPLHF.

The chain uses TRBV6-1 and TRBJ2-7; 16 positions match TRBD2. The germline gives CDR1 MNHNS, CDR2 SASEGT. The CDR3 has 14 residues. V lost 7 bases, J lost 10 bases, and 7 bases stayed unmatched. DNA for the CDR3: TGTGCCAGCACCGCCGGGACTAGCGGGAGGGCCCAGTACTTC. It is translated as CASTAGTSGRAQYF.

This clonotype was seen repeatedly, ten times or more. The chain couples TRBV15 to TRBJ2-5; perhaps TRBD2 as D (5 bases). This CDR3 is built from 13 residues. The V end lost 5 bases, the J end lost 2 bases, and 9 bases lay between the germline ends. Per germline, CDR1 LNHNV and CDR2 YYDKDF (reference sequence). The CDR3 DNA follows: TGTGCCACCAGCGGGAGCGGACAAGAGACCCAGTACTTC. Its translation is CATSGSGQETQYF. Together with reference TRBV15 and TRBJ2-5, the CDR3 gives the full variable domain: DAMVIQNPRYQVTQFGKPVTLSCSQTLNHNVMYWYQQKSSQAPKLLFHYYDKDFNNEADTPDNFQSRRPNTSFCFLDIRSPGLGDTAMYLCATSGSGQETQYFGPGTRLLVL.